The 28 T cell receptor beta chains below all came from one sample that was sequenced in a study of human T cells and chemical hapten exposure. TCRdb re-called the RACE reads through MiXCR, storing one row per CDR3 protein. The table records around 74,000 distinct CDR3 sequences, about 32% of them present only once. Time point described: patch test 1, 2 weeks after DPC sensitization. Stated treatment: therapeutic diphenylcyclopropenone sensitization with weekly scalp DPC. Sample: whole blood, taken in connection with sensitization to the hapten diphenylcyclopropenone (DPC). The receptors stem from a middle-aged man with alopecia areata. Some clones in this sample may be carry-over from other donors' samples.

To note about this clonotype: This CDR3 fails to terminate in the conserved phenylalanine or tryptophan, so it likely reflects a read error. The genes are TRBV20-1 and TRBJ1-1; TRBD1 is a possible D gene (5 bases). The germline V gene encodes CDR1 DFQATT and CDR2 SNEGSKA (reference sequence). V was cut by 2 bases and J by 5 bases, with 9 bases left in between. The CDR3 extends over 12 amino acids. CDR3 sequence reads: CSARSWGTEAFS. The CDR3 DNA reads TGCAGTGCTAGAAGCTGGGGGACTGAAGCTTTCTCT.

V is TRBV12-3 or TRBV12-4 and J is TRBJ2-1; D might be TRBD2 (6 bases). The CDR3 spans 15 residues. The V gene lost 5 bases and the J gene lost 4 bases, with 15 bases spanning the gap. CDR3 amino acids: CASSAPGTGYNEQFF. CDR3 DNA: TGTGCCAGCAGTGCGCCCGGGACTGGATACAATGAGCAGTTCTTC.

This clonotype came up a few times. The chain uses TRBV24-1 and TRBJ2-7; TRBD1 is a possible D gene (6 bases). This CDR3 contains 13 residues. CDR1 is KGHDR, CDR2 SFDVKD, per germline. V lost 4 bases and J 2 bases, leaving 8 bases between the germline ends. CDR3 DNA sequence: TGTGCCACCAGTGACCGACAGGCCTACGAGCAGTACTTC. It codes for CATSDRQAYEQYF.

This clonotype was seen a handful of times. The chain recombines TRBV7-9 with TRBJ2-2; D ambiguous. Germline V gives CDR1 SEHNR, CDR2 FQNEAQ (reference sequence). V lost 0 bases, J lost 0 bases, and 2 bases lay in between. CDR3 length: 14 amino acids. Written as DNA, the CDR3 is TGTGCCAGCAGCTTAGCCGCGAACACCGGGGAGCTGTTTTTT. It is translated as CASSLAANTGELFF.

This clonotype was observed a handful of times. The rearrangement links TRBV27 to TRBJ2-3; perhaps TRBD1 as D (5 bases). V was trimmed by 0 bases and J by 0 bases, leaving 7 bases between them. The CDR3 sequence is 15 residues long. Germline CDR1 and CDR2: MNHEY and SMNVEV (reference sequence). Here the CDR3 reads CASSLSRASTDTQYF. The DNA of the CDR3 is TGTGCCAGCAGTTTATCCAGGGCAAGCACAGATACGCAGTATTTT.

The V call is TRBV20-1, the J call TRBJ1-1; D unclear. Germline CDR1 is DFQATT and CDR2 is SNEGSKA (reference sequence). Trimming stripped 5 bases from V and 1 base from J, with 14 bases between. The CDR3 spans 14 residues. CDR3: CSARPNLQNTEAFF. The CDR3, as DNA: TGCAGTGCTCGACCCAACCTCCAGAACACTGAAGCTTTCTTT.

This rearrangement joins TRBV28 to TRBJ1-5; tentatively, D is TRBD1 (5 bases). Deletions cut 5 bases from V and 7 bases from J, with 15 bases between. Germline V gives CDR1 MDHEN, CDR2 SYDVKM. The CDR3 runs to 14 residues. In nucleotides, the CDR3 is TGTGCCAGCAGTATACCGGGACGTGAACAGCCCCAGCATTTT. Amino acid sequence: CASSIPGREQPQHF. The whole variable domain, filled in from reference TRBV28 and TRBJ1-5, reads DVKVTQSSRYLVKRTGEKVFLECVQDMDHENMFWYRQDPGLGLRLIYFSYDVKMKEKGDIPEGYSVSREKKERFSLILESASTNQTSMYLCASSIPGREQPQHFGDGTRLSIL.

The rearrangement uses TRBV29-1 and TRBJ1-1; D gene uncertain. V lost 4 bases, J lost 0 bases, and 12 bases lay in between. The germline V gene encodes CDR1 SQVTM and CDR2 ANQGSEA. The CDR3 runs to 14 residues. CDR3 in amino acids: CSVAGAGVNTEAFF. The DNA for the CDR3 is TGCAGCGTTGCGGGAGCTGGGGTGAACACTGAAGCTTTCTTT. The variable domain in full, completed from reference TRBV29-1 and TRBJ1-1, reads SAVISQKPSRDICQRGTSLTIQCQVDSQVTMMFWYRQQPGQSLTLIATANQGSEATYESGFVIDKFPISRPNLTFSTLTVSNMSPEDSSIYLCSVAGAGVNTEAFFGQGTRLTVV.

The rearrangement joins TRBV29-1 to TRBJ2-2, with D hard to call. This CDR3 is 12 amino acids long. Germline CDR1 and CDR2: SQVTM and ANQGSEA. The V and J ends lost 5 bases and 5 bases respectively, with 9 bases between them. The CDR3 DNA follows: TGCAGCGTTCGCCCGGAAACCGGGGAGCTGTTTTTT. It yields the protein CSVRPETGELFF.

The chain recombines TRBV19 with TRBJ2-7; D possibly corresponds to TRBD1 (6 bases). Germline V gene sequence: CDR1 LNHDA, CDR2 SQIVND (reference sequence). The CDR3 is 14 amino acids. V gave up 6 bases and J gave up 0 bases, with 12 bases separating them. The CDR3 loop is CASSQGTSSYEQYF. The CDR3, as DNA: TGTGCCAGTAGCCAGGGGACGTCCTCCTACGAGCAGTACTTC.

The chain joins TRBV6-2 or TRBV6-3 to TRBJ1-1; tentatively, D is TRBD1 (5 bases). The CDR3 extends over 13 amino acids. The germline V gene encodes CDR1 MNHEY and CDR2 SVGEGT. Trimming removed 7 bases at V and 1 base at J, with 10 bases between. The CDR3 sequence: CASTMTENTEAFF. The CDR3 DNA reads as TGTGCCAGCACCATGACAGAGAACACTGAAGCTTTCTTT.

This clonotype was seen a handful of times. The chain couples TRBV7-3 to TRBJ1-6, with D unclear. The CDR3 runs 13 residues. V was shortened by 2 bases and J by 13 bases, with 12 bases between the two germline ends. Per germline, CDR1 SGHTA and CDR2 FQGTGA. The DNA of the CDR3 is TGTGCCAGCAGCTTATTTGAGAGGACTCCCCTCCACTTT. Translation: CASSLFERTPLHF.

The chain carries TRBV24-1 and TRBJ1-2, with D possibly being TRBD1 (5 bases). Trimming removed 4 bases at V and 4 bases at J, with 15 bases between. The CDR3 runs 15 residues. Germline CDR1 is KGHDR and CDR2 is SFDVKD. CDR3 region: CATSETQGDGYGYTF. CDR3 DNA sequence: TGTGCCACCAGTGAGACTCAGGGAGATGGCTATGGCTACACCTTC.

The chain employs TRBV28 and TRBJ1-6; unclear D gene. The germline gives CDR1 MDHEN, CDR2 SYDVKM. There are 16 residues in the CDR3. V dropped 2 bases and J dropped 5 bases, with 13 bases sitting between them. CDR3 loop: CASSLTGVSDNSPLHF. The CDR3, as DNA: TGTGCCAGCAGTTTAACCGGGGTCAGCGATAATTCACCCCTCCACTTT.

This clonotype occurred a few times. The CDR3 nucleotides read TGCAGTGCTATCGGTGAGGAACAGCAAGAGACCCAGTACTTC. It translates to CSAIGEEQQETQYF. The chain employs TRBV20-1 and TRBJ2-5; D unresolved. The V gene lost 4 bases and the J gene lost 2 bases, with 14 bases spanning the gap. Per the germline V gene, CDR1 is DFQATT and CDR2 is SNEGSKA (reference sequence). The CDR3 consists of 14 residues.

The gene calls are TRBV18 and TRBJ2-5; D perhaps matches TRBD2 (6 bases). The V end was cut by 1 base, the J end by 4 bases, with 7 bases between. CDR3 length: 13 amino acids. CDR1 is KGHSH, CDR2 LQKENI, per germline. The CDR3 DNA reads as TGTGCCAGCTCACCACAGGGAGGAGAGACCCAGTACTTC. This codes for CASSPQGGETQYF.

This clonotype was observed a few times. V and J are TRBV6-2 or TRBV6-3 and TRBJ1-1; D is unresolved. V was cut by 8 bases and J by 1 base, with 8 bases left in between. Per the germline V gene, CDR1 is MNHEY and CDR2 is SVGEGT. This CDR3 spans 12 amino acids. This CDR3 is CASLQWNTEAFF. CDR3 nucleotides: TGTGCCAGCCTTCAATGGAACACTGAAGCTTTCTTT.

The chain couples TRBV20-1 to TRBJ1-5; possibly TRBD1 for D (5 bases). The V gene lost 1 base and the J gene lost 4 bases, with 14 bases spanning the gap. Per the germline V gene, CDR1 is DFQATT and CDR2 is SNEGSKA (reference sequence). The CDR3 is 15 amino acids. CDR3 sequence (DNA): TGCAGTGCTAGAGCGGGACCGAACATGAATCAGCCCCAGCATTTT. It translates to CSARAGPNMNQPQHF.

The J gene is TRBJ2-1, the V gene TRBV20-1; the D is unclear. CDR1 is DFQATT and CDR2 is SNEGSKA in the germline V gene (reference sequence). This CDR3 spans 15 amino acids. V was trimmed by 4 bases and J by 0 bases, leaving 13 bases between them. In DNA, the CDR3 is TGCAGTGCTACCGGGCCACCCAGCTCCTACAATGAGCAGTTCTTC. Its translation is CSATGPPSSYNEQFF.

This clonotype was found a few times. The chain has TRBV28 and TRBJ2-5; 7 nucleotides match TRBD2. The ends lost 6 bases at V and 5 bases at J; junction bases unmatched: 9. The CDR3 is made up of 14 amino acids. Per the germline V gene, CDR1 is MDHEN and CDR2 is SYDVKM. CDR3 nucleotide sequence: TGTGCCAGCAGCCTGGGACTATCAGGGGAGACCCAGTACTTC. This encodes CASSLGLSGETQYF.

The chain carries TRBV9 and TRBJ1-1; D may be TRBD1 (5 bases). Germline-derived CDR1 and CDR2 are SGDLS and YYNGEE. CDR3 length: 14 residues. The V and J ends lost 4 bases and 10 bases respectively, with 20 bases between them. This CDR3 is CASSPALGHEIAFF. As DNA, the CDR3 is TGTGCCAGCAGCCCCGCGTTGGGGCATGAGATAGCTTTCTTT.

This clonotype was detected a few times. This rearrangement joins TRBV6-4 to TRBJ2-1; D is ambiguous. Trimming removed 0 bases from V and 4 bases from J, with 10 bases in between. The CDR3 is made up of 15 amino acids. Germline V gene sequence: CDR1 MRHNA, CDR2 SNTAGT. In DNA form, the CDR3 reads TGTGCCAGCAGTGACTCGACTGACGGATACAATGAGCAGTTCTTC. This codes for CASSDSTDGYNEQFF.

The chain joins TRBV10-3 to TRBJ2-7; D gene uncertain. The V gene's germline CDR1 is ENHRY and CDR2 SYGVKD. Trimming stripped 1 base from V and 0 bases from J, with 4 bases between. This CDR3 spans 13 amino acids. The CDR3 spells CAISEYGSYEQYF. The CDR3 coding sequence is TGTGCCATCAGTGAGTACGGCTCCTACGAGCAGTACTTC.

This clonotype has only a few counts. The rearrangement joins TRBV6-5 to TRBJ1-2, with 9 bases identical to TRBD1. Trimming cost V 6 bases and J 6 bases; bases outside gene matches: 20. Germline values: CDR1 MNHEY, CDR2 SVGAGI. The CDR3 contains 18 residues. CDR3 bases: TGTGCCAGCAGGCTCTTGGGGACAGGGAATAGCTGGCCGGATGGCTACACCTTC. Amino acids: CASRLLGTGNSWPDGYTF.

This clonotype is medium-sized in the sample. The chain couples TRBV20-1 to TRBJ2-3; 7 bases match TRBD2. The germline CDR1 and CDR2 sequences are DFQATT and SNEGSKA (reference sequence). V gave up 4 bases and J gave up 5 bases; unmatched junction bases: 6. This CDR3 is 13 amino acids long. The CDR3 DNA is TGCAGTGCTACGATCGGGAGGATAGATACGCAGTATTTT. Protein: CSATIGRIDTQYF.

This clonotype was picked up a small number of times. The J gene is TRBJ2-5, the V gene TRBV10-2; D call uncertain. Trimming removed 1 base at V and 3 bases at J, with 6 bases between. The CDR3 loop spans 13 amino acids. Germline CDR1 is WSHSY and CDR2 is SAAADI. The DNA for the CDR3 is TGCGCCAGCAGTGAGTTCCAAAAAGAGACCCAGTACTTC. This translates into CASSEFQKETQYF.

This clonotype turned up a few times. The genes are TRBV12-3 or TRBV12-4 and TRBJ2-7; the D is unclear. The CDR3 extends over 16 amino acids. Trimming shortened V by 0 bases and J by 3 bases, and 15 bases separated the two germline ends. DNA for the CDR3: TGTGCCAGCAGTTTAGCGCTGTCGGGCAGGAGCTACGAGCAGTACTTC. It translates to CASSLALSGRSYEQYF.

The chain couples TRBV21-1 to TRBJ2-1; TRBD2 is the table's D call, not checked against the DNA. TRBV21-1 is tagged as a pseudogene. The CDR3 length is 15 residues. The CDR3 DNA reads TGCGTTGGACTAGCGGGAGAGGGGCCCTACAATGAGCGGTTCTTC. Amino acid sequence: CVGLAGEGPYNERFF.